This T cell receptor (beta chain) is from a study of blood T cell repertoires in COVID-19. Study-level information: Samples of COVID-19 (acute and convalescent) were obtained from the United States, Italy and Spain.

Clones were read by immunoSEQ multiplex PCR, and TCRdb kept only the in-frame ones, dropping some. Of 80,000 to 100,000 clones detected, 87% appear once; the ten largest clones hold under 3%. The CDR3 consists of 15 residues. Trimming at V came to 1 base and at J to 3 bases, leaving 7 bases not matched to a gene. The germline gives CDR1 GTSNPN, CDR2 SVGIG (reference sequence). This receptor was taken from a woman aged 50 to 60 with active or convalescent COVID-19. Material: peripheral blood. V is TRBV30 and J is TRBJ1-2; 8 bases align to TRBD1. The CDR3 DNA reads as TGTGCCTGGAGTGCCGGGACAGGAAGCTACTATGGCTACACCTTC. Protein: CAWSAGTGSYYGYTF.